This T cell receptor (beta chain) was profiled in a study of blood T cell repertoires in COVID-19. Study-level information: COVID-19 samples, acute and convalescent, were from the United States, Italy and Spain.

Only in-frame clones appear in the TCRdb table, and some are missing; sequencing was by immunoSEQ multiplex PCR. The top ten hold just under 2% of the sample, which has about 140,000 clones, around 80% seen once. Unmatched junction bases numbered 9, after V lost 5 bases and J lost 4 bases. CDR3 length: 15 residues. The V gene's germline CDR1 is SGHTA and CDR2 FQGNSA. V is TRBV7-2 and J is TRBJ2-7; 9 bases are a match to TRBD2. Sequencing was done on a sample of peripheral blood. The source of this sequence is an older woman with acute or convalescent COVID-19. The CDR3 DNA reads as TGTGCCAGCAGCCCACGTACTAGCGGGCCTTACGAGCAGTACTTC. Residues: CASSPRTSGPYEQYF.